This TCR delta chain is from a study of gamma-delta chains in newborns, infants, children. Study-wide context: Innate gammadelta T cells reportedly expand polyclonally right after birth, driven by microbial exposure, per the title.

TCRdb fed the reads into CATT to redo clone calling. Of more than 6,500 delta-chain clones detected, 1.5% to 2% appear once; the ten largest clones hold approximately 8%. Per the germline V gene, CDR1 is TSWWSYY and CDR2 is QGS. The CDR3 runs 16 residues. V lost 2 bases, J lost 1 base, and 14 bases lay in between. Points on this clone: Since a much larger clone is just one base distant, this may be a read error. Other DNA sequences in this specimen translate into the identical CDR3.

Sequencing used blood. V is TRDV1 and J is TRDJ1; D remains unclear. This sequence originates from a child who was a newborn, infant or young child, either healthy, febrile or measles-vaccinated (not recorded which). The CDR3 is CALGEISTIATDKLIF. DNA for the CDR3: TGTGCTCTTGGGGAAATCTCGACGATAGCCACCGATAAACTCATCTTT.